The 24 T cell receptor beta chains below were found in one sample sequenced in a study of radiotherapy plus CTLA-4 blockade in lung cancer. TCRdb keeps only in-frame clones here, not all; method: immunoSEQ multiplex PCR. The data show some 50,000 clones, 84% seen once. This specimen consisted of peripheral blood, obtained from a patient treated with radiotherapy plus ipilimumab. These receptors were taken from a human donor with non-small cell lung cancer whose response to radiotherapy plus ipilimumab could not be evaluated.

The gene calls are TRBV5-1 and TRBJ2-1; TRBD1 aligns across 7 bases. The CDR3 covers 15 residues. Losses at the gene ends were 0 bases for V and 3 bases for J; bases not matched to a gene: 3. Germline V CDR1 and CDR2: SGHRS, YFSETQ. The CDR3 protein is CASSLGAGGYNEQFF. CDR3 coding DNA: TGCGCCAGCAGCTTGGGGGCAGGGGGCTACAATGAGCAGTTCTTC.

The table lists this clone with a count of one. This sequence joins TRBV15 and TRBJ1-3, with D tentatively TRBD1 (5 bases). The V gene lost 4 bases and the J gene lost 3 bases, with 10 bases spanning the gap. The CDR3 has 14 amino acids. Germline-derived CDR1 and CDR2 are LNHNV and YYDKDF (reference sequence). The chain's CDR3 is CATSIGGNGNTIYF. The CDR3 DNA sequence: TGTGCCACCAGCATTGGGGGGAATGGAAACACCATATATTTT.

The gene calls are TRBV27 and TRBJ2-1; 8 bases are a match to TRBD1. CDR3 length: 15 amino acids. Trimming took 10 bases from V and 1 from J; bases not matched to a gene: 9. CDR1 is MNHEY, CDR2 SMNVEV, per germline (reference sequence). The CDR3 bases are TGTGCCACCCGACCCGGGGACAGGTCCTACAATGAGCAGTTCTTC. Translation gives CATRPGDRSYNEQFF.

This chain joins TRBV11-3 and TRBJ2-1; D is possibly TRBD1 (5 bases). Germline V gene sequence: CDR1 SGHNT, CDR2 YENEEA. CDR3 length: 13 residues. V was trimmed by 6 bases and J by 6 bases, leaving 12 bases between them. For the CDR3, the DNA is TGTGCCAGCAGTGAGTGGACAAGCAATGAGCAGTTCTTC. It yields the protein CASSEWTSNEQFF.

This clone was found a few times. The chain is built from TRBV7-2 and TRBJ1-2; 12 positions match TRBD1. V was pared by 2 bases and J by 8 bases, with 9 bases of the junction left unmatched. Germline CDR1 SGHTA, CDR2 FQGNSA. CDR3 length equals 16 residues. The chain's CDR3 is CASSLSGGQGAIGYTF. CDR3 sequence (DNA): TGTGCCAGCAGCTTAAGTGGGGGACAGGGGGCGATCGGCTACACCTTC.

V is TRBV4-1 and J is TRBJ1-4, with 9 bases identical to TRBD1. Trimming removed 4 bases from V and 4 bases from J; junction bases left unmatched: 7. CDR3 length equals 16 residues. Per germline, CDR1 MGHRA and CDR2 YSYEKL. Written as DNA, the CDR3 is TGCGCCAGCAGCCCACTAACAGGGGGCGGTAATGAAAAACTGTTTTTT. This gives the protein CASSPLTGGGNEKLFF.

This rearrangement joins TRBV7-9 to TRBJ2-5; possibly TRBD1 for D (6 bases). The CDR3 loop spans 13 amino acids. The ends were cut back, 4 bases at V and 3 bases at J, with 9 bases in the middle. The germline V gene has CDR1 SEHNR and CDR2 FQNEAQ (reference sequence). The CDR3 region has the DNA TGTGCCAGCAGCTCCCCAGGGGAAGAGACCCAGTACTTC. This codes for CASSSPGEETQYF. The entire variable domain, with the rest obtained from reference TRBV7-9 and TRBJ2-5, is as follows: DTGVSQNPRHKITKRGQNVTFRCDPISEHNRLYWYRQTLGQGPEFLTYFQNEAQLEKSRLLSDRFSAERPKGSFSTLEIQRTEQGDSAMYLCASSSPGEETQYFGPGTRLLVL.

J is TRBJ1-1 and V is TRBV18; no definite D call. Germline CDR1 and CDR2: KGHSH and LQKENI. The ends were cut back, 4 bases at V and 0 bases at J, with 18 bases in the middle. The CDR3 spans 17 residues. CDR3 amino acids: CASSQAGGLGMNTEAFF. CDR3 in DNA: TGTGCCAGCTCACAGGCCGGAGGCCTAGGAATGAACACTGAAGCTTTCTTT.

A few counts support this clone. The J gene is TRBJ2-1, the V gene TRBV27; the D gene is possibly TRBD2 (6 bases). Germline loops: CDR1 MNHEY, CDR2 SMNVEV (reference sequence). The V end was cut by 2 bases, the J end by 0 bases, with 8 bases between. The CDR3 runs 15 residues. CDR3 in DNA: TGTGCCAGCAGTTTAGCGGGGAGCTCCTACAATGAGCAGTTCTTC. It translates to CASSLAGSSYNEQFF.

This rearrangement joins TRBV6-1 to TRBJ2-2; possibly TRBD2 for D (5 bases). V was cut by 5 bases and J by 5 bases, with 12 bases left in between. The CDR3 sequence is 14 residues long. The germline CDR1 and CDR2 sequences are MNHNS and SASEGT. CDR3 region: CASSPKLATGELFF. Written as DNA, the CDR3 is TGTGCCAGCAGTCCCAAGCTAGCAACCGGGGAGCTGTTTTTT.

The chain has TRBV6-1 and TRBJ1-1, with D perhaps TRBD1 (6 bases). The CDR3 has 15 residues. The ends were cut back, 1 base at V and 6 bases at J, with 15 bases in the middle. Germline CDR1 is MNHNS and CDR2 is SASEGT. The CDR3 nucleotides read TGTGCCAGCAGTGAAGGCGACAGGAATATGGCTGAAGCTTTCTTT. Translated: CASSEGDRNMAEAFF.

The table lists this clone with a few counts. This chain connects TRBV25-1 to TRBJ2-1; perhaps TRBD2 as D (5 bases). Germline V gene lookup returns CDR1 MGHDK and CDR2 SYGVNS. The CDR3 is made up of 17 amino acids. Trimming pared 1 base from V and 7 bases from J, leaving 20 bases between. CDR3 region: CASSESEVPLRRNEQFF. The CDR3 DNA reads as TGTGCCAGCAGTGAATCGGAGGTGCCGCTGCGGAGGAATGAGCAGTTCTTC.

V is TRBV7-2 and J is TRBJ1-3, with 7 bases aligning to TRBD1. With V trimmed by 5 bases and J by 0 bases, 7 bases remained unmatched. This CDR3 contains 16 residues. Germline V gives CDR1 SGHTA, CDR2 FQGNSA. The CDR3 DNA sequence: TGTGCCAGCAGCCTGGACAGGCATTACTCTGGAAACACCATATATTTT. Its translation is CASSLDRHYSGNTIYF.

This clone was seen only a few times. The CDR3 sequence is CASSATANQPQHF. CDR3 DNA: TGTGCCAGCAGTGCGACAGCAAATCAGCCCCAGCATTTT. This chain joins TRBV6-1 and TRBJ1-5; D is perhaps TRBD1 (5 bases). CDR1 is MNHNS, CDR2 SASEGT, per germline. This CDR3 contains 13 residues. The germline V and J ends were trimmed by 4 bases and 4 bases, with 8 bases remaining between them.

The chain joins TRBV5-1 to TRBJ1-5; D may be TRBD1 (6 bases). This CDR3 comprises 13 residues. Trimming cost V 4 bases and J 5 bases, with 10 bases left between them. From germline, CDR1 is SGHRS and CDR2 YFSETQ. The CDR3 nucleotides are TGCGCCAGCAGCCCACAGGGCGATCAGCCCCAGCATTTT. Translation: CASSPQGDQPQHF.

V and J are TRBV18 and TRBJ2-5; D is possibly TRBD1 (6 bases). The V end lost 4 bases, the J end lost 5 bases, and 23 bases lay between the germline ends. Germline CDR1 and CDR2: KGHSH and LQKENI. This CDR3 comprises 17 residues. DNA of the CDR3: TGTGCCAGCTCACGTCCACCGGTCAGGGGCTATTCGGAGACCCAGTACTTC. It encodes CASSRPPVRGYSETQYF.

For this clone: The same CDR3 also results from other DNA sequences found in this sample. The chain has TRBV9 and TRBJ2-1; TRBD2 agrees at 10 bases. After removal of 3 bases from V and 4 bases from J, the junction contained 4 bases not matched to a gene. The CDR3 loop spans 15 amino acids. CDR1 is SGDLS and CDR2 is YYNGEE in the germline V gene. The CDR3: CASSAETSGYNEQFF. In DNA, the CDR3 is TGTGCCAGCAGCGCCGAGACTAGCGGGTACAATGAGCAGTTCTTC.

In this sample, this clone turned up a few times. This chain links TRBV5-1 with TRBJ1-1, with D perhaps TRBD1 (5 bases). This CDR3 contains 15 residues. Germline CDR1 is SGHRS and CDR2 is YFSETQ. Deletions cut 0 bases from V and 1 base from J, with 10 bases between. This CDR3 reads CASSLAVTENTEAFF. The CDR3 DNA follows: TGCGCCAGCAGCTTGGCCGTGACAGAGAACACTGAAGCTTTCTTT.

The chain joins TRBV7-3 to TRBJ1-1; possible D gene TRBD1, 5 bases. The CDR3 has 14 residues. CDR1 is SGHTA and CDR2 is FQGTGA in the germline V gene. The germline V and J ends were trimmed by 2 bases and 4 bases, with 11 bases remaining between them. CDR3 DNA: TGTGCCAGCAGCTTAGGGCGGGGGAGCACTGAAGCTTTCTTT. This gives the protein CASSLGRGSTEAFF.

The genes are TRBV9 and TRBJ1-2, with 11 nucleotides matching TRBD1. J lost 8 bases, V lost 6 bases, and 9 bases had no gene match. The V gene's germline CDR1 is SGDLS and CDR2 YYNGEE. The CDR3 loop spans 14 amino acids. The chain's CDR3 is CASKRTGGGQGYTF. In nucleotides, the CDR3 is TGTGCCAGCAAGCGGACAGGGGGCGGTCAAGGCTACACCTTC.

In its sample, this clone was seen once. This chain uses TRBV12-5 with TRBJ2-1; 9 bases map to TRBD2. With V trimmed by 3 bases and J by 3 bases, 6 bases remained unmatched. CDR3 length: 16 amino acids. Germline V CDR1 and CDR2: LGHNT, FRNRAP. The CDR3 nucleotides read TGTGCTAGTGGTTTAGGAGCGGGAGGATACTACAATGAGCAGTTCTTC. Protein: CASGLGAGGYYNEQFF. Variable domain in full (rest from reference TRBV12-5 and TRBJ2-1): DARVTQTPRHKVTEMGQEVTMRCQPILGHNTVFWYRQTMMQGLELLAYFRNRAPLDDSGMPKDRFSAEMPDATLATLKIQPSEPRDSAVYFCASGLGAGGYYNEQFFGPGTRLTVL.

This chain uses TRBV4-3 with TRBJ2-7; the match to TRBD2 covers 12 bases. With 0 bases clipped from V and 5 bases from J, the junction kept 5 bases outside the gene matches. The CDR3 length is 16 residues. Germline V gene sequence: CDR1 LGHNA, CDR2 YSLEER. CDR3 sequence: CASSQEASGRVHEQYF. The CDR3 DNA reads TGCGCCAGCAGCCAAGAGGCTAGCGGGAGGGTCCACGAGCAGTACTTC.

The chain combines TRBV7-8 with TRBJ2-7; D gene unclear. Germline CDR1 is SGHVS and CDR2 is FQNEAQ. The CDR3 sequence is 15 residues long. Trimming took 0 bases from V and 0 from J, leaving 9 bases between them. Here the CDR3 reads CASSLADEFSYEQYF. In DNA form, the CDR3 reads TGTGCCAGCAGCTTAGCAGATGAGTTCTCCTACGAGCAGTACTTC.

This clone was seen a single time. The rearrangement uses TRBV28 and TRBJ2-7; 9 bases match TRBD1. The junction had 10 bases not matched to a gene; V was cut back by 5 bases and J by 2 bases. Per germline, CDR1 MDHEN and CDR2 SYDVKM. The CDR3 is 16 amino acids. As DNA, the CDR3 is TGTGCCAGCAGTCCAGTTCCGGGACAGGGTCCCTACGAGCAGTACTTC. This encodes CASSPVPGQGPYEQYF.